Listed below are T cell receptor beta chains from one sample, sequenced in a study of lymphopenia after photon versus proton radiotherapy. The table came from immunoSEQ multiplex PCR; TCRdb's copy has only in-frame clones and leaves some out. The sample carries about 50,000 clones, more than 85% recorded once. The source was peripheral blood, collected from a patient treated with photon-based radiotherapy. Receptor source: a woman aged 40 to 50 with cholangiocarcinoma. CDR3s include the opening cysteine and the closing phenylalanine or tryptophan. D genes are given only for firm matches. For some rows the clone size is stated as once, few or many, or as a class when expanded; others skip it.

j_gene,v_gene,abundance,d_gene,CDR3aa,CDR3nt
TRBJ1-5,TRBV6-5,NA,NA,CASSYDSLNQPQHF,TGTGCCAGCAGTTACGACAGCTTGAATCAGCCCCAGCATTTT
TRBJ1-1,TRBV29-1,NA,NA,CSVEVALGAAEAFF,TGCAGCGTTGAAGTGGCCCTTGGGGCAGCTGAAGCTTTCTTT
TRBJ2-1,TRBV27,medium-sized,TRBD2,CASSLAGASYNEQFF,TGTGCCAGCAGTTTAGCGGGAGCTTCTTACAATGAGCAGTTCTTC
TRBJ1-1,TRBV2,NA,NA,CASSEEQGKFGAFF,TGTGCCAGCAGTGAAGAGCAGGGCAAGTTCGGAGCTTTCTTT
TRBJ1-2,TRBV6-5,NA,NA,CASSLGTGDGYTF,TGTGCCAGCAGCCTTGGAACAGGAGATGGCTACACCTTC
TRBJ1-1,TRBV29-1,once,TRBD1,CSADRGTEAFF,TGCAGCGCCGACAGGGGCACTGAAGCTTTCTTT
TRBJ2-7,TRBV2,NA,TRBD1,CASSGTGSYEQYF,TGTGCCAGCAGTGGGACAGGCAGTTACGAGCAGTACTTC
TRBJ1-2,TRBV29-1,NA,TRBD1,CSVEETDRGRNYGYTF,TGCAGCGTTGAAGAAACGGACAGGGGGCGGAACTATGGCTACACCTTC
TRBJ2-3,TRBV5-1,NA,TRBD2,CASSPNSGGSTDTQYF,TGCGCCAGCAGCCCGAATAGCGGGGGTAGCACAGATACGCAGTATTTT
TRBJ1-5,TRBV28,NA,NA,CAMQGNNQPQHF,TGTGCCATGCAGGGTAACAATCAGCCCCAGCATTTT
TRBJ2-1,TRBV6-6,NA,NA,CASSYSNLVEQFF,TGTGCCAGCAGTTACTCGAATCTGGTTGAGCAGTTCTTC
TRBJ1-5,TRBV19,NA,NA,CATTPGIIRTDSNQPQHF,TGTGCCACTACCCCAGGAATTATCAGGACAGATAGCAATCAGCCCCAGCATTTT
TRBJ2-7,TRBV6-1,once,NA,CASEETYEQYF,TGTGCCAGCGAGGAGACCTACGAGCAGTACTTC
TRBJ1-2,TRBV28,NA,NA,CASSLTGPGGGYTF,TGTGCCAGCAGTTTAACCGGTCCGGGTGGGGGCTACACCTTC
TRBJ1-6,TRBV7-8,few,TRBD1,CASSPPGTGGQTLHF,TGTGCCAGCAGCCCTCCCGGGACAGGGGGCCAGACCCTCCACTTT
TRBJ1-1,TRBV6-6,once,TRBD1,CASTSGQGQSWTEAFF,TGTGCCAGCACCTCCGGACAGGGACAAAGTTGGACTGAAGCTTTCTTT
TRBJ2-2,TRBV9,NA,NA,CASSPSGRTPFTGELFF,TGTGCCAGCAGCCCCAGTGGTCGGACACCCTTCACCGGGGAGCTGTTTTTT
TRBJ2-5,TRBV5-1,NA,NA,CASSLQQTQETQYF,TGCGCCAGCAGCTTACAGCAAACTCAAGAGACCCAGTACTTC
TRBJ1-6,TRBV7-3,NA,NA,CASSQRGSSYNSPLHF,TGTGCCAGCAGCCAGCGGGGGAGCTCCTATAATTCACCCCTCCACTTT
TRBJ2-5,TRBV29-1,NA,NA,CSVYRVETQYF,TGCAGCGTTTACAGGGTTGAGACCCAGTACTTC
TRBJ2-7,TRBV10-2,NA,TRBD2,CASSDGLAAYEQYF,TGCGCCAGCAGTGACGGACTAGCGGCCTACGAGCAGTACTTC
TRBJ2-7,TRBV2,NA,NA,CASSISGYEQYF,TGTGCCAGCAGTATCTCAGGGTACGAGCAGTACTTC
TRBJ2-7,TRBV6-5,NA,TRBD2,CASSYSTSGPYEQYF,TGTGCCAGCAGTTACTCGACTAGCGGGCCCTACGAGCAGTACTTC
TRBJ2-3,TRBV7-7,few,NA,CASSLHNKADTQYF,TGTGCTAGCAGCTTGCACAACAAGGCAGATACGCAGTATTTT
TRBJ2-7,TRBV2,NA,TRBD1,CASSGGGQGEQYF,TGTGCCAGCAGTGGAGGGGGCCAGGGTGAGCAGTACTTC
TRBJ1-2,TRBV7-2,NA,NA,CASSLVGGAGTNYGYTF,TGTGCCAGCAGCTTAGTAGGGGGGGCAGGTACTAACTATGGCTACACCTTC
TRBJ2-3,TRBV5-1,NA,NA,CASSFQSSTDTQYF,TGCGCCAGCAGCTTCCAAAGCTCCACAGATACGCAGTATTTT